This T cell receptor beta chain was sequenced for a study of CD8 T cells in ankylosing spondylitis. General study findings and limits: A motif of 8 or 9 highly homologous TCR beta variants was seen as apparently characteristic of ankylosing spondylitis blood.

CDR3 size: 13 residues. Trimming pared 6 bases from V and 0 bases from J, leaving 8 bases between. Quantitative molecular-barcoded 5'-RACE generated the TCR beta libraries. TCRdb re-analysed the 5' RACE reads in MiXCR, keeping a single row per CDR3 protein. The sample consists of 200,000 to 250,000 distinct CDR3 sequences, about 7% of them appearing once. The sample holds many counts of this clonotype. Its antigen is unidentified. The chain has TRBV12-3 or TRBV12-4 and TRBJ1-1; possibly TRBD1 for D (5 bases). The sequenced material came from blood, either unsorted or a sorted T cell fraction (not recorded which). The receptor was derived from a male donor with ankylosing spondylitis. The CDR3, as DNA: TGTGCCAGCAGCTGGGACCTGAACACTGAAGCTTTCTTT. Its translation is CASSWDLNTEAFF.